This TCR beta chain came from a study of early T cells in non-severe SARS-CoV-2 infection. TCRdb redid the calling of the 5' RACE reads with MiXCR, one entry per CDR3 protein. The table shows 40,000 to 55,000 distinct CDR3 sequences, with approximately 7.5% occurring only once. V lost 5 bases, J lost 2 bases, and 6 bases stayed unmatched. From germline, CDR1 is DFQATT and CDR2 SNEGSKA (reference sequence). The CDR3 runs 14 residues. The sequenced material came from whole blood. V is TRBV20-1 and J is TRBJ1-2, with 9 bases fitting TRBD1. The sequence derives from an adult who was a healthcare worker with PCR-confirmed SARS-CoV-2 infection or an uninfected control (not recorded which). CDR3: CSASKTGGNYGYTF. For the CDR3, the DNA is TGCAGTGCTTCGAAGACAGGGGGGAACTATGGCTACACCTTC.